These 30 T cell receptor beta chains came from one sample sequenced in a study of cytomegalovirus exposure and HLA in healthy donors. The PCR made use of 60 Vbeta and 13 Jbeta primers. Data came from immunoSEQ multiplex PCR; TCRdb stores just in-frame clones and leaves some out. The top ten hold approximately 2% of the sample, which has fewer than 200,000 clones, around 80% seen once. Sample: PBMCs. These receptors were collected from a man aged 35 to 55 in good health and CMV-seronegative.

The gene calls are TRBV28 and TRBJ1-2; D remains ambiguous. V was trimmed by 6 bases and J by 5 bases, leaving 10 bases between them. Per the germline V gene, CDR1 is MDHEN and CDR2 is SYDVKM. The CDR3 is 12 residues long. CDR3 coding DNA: TGTGCCAGCAGCCCTACCACTTATGGCTACACCTTC. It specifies CASSPTTYGYTF.

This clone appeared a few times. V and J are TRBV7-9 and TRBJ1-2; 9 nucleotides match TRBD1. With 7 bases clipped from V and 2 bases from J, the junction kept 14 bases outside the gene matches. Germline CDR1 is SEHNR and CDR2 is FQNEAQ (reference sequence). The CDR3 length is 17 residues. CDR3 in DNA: TGTGCCAGCACCTCTTGGACAGGGGTGGCGGGAAACTATGGCTACACCTTC. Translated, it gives CASTSWTGVAGNYGYTF. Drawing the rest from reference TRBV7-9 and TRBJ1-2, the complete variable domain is DTGVSQNPRHKITKRGQNVTFRCDPISEHNRLYWYRQTLGQGPEFLTYFQNEAQLEKSRLLSDRFSAERPKGSFSTLEIQRTEQGDSAMYLCASTSWTGVAGNYGYTFGSGTRLTVV.

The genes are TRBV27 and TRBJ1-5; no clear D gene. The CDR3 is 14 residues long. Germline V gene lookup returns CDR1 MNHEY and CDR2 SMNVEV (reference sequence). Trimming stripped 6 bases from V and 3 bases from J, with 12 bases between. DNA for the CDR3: TGTGCCAGCAGGGGAGAGGGATTCAATCAGCCCCAGCATTTT. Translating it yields CASRGEGFNQPQHF.

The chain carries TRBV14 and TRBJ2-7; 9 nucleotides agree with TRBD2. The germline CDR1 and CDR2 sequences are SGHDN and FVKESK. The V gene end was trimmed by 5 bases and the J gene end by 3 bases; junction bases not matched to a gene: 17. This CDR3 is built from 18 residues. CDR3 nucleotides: TGTGCCAGCAGCTCGAGCGGGAGGCGAACCCCCAAGAGCTACGAGCAGTACTTC. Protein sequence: CASSSSGRRTPKSYEQYF.

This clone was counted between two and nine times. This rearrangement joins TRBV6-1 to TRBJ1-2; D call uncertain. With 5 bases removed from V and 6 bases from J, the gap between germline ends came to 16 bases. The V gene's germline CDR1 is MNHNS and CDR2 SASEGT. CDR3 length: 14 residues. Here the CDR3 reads CASSFSTGSHGYTF. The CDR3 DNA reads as TGTGCCAGCAGTTTCTCGACGGGGAGTCATGGCTACACCTTC.

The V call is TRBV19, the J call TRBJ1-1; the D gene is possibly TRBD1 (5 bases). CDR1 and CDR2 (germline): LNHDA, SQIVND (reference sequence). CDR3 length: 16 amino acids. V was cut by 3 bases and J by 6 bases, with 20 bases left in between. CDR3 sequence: CASSIYLGQGESEAFF. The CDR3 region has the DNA TGTGCCAGTAGTATCTATCTGGGGCAGGGTGAGTCTGAAGCTTTCTTT.

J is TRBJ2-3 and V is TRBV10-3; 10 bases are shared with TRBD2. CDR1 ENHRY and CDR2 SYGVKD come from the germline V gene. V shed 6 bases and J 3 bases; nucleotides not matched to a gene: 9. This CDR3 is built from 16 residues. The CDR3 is CAIRGTSDDPTDTQYF. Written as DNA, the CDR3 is TGTGCCATCAGGGGGACTAGCGACGATCCAACAGATACGCAGTATTTT.

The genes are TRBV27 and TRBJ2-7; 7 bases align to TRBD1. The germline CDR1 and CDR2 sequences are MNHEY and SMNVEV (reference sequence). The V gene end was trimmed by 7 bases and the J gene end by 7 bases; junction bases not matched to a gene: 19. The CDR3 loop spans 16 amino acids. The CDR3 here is CASTILSSRGLGEQYF. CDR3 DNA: TGTGCCAGCACCATCCTTTCTTCTAGGGGGCTAGGGGAGCAGTACTTC.

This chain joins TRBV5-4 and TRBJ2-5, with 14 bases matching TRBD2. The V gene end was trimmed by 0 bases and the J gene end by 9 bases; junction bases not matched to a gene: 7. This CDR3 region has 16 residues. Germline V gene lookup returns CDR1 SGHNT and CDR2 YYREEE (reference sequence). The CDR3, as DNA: TGTGCCAGCAGCTTGGGGATGGGGACTAGCGGGAGTTCCCAGTACTTC. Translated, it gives CASSLGMGTSGSSQYF.

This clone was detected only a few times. CDR3: CASSPTSGTQYF. For the CDR3, the DNA is TGTGCCAGCAGCCCCACTTCTGGGACCCAGTACTTC. This chain links TRBV7-9 with TRBJ2-5; D unresolved. The V end was cut by 5 bases, the J end by 7 bases, with 11 bases between. This CDR3 spans 12 amino acids. Germline V gene lookup returns CDR1 SEHNR and CDR2 FQNEAQ (reference sequence).

CDR3 amino acids: CASSSLAGTDTQYF. In DNA form, the CDR3 reads TGTGCCAGCAGCTCCCTAGCGGGCACAGATACGCAGTATTTT. The genes are TRBV7-2 and TRBJ2-3; 7 bases match TRBD2. The V segment lost 4 bases and the J segment 1 base; nucleotides outside the gene matches: 2. Germline CDR1 reads SGHTA; CDR2 reads FQGNSA. The CDR3 is 14 residues long.

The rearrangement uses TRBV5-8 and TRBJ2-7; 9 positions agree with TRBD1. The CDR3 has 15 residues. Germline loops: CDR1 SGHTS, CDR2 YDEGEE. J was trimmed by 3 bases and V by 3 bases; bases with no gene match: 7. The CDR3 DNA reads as TGTGCCAGCAGCTCTGTTGGGACAGGGCTCTACGAGCAGTACTTC. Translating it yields CASSSVGTGLYEQYF.

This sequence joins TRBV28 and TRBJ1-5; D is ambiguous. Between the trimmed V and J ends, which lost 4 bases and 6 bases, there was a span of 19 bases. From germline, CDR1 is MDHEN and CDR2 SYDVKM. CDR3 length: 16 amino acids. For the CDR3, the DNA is TGTGCCAGCAGTTCCCCGCGGACTGTGGGGAGTCAGCCCCAGCATTTT. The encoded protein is CASSSPRTVGSQPQHF.

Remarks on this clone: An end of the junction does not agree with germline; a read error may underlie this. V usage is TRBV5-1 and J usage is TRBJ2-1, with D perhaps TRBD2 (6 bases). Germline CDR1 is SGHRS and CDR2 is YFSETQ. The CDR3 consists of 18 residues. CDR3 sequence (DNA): TGCGCCAGCAGCTTGGCAGTGGTGACTAGTCCCTCCGACAATGAGCAGTTCTTC. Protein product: CASSLAVVTSPSDNEQFF.

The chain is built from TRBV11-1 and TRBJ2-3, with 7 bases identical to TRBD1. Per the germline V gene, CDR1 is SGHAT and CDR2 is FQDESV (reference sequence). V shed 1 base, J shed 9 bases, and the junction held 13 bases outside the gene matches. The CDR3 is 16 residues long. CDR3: CASSLGTRMGTVTQYF. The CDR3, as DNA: TGTGCCAGCAGCTTAGGGACACGGATGGGGACAGTGACGCAGTATTTT.

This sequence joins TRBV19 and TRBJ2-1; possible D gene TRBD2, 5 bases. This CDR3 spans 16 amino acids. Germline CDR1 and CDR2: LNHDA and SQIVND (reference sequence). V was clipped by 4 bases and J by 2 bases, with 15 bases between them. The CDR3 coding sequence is TGTGCCAGTAGTACCCCGCGTAGCGACCCCTACAATGAGCAGTTCTTC. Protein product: CASSTPRSDPYNEQFF.

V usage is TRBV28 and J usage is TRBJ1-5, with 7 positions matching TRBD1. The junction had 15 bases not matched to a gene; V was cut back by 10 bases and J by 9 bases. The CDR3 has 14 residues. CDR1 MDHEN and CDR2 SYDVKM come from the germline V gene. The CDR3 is CATQPELRGVPQHF. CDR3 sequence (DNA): TGTGCCACCCAACCGGAACTCAGGGGGGTGCCCCAGCATTTT.

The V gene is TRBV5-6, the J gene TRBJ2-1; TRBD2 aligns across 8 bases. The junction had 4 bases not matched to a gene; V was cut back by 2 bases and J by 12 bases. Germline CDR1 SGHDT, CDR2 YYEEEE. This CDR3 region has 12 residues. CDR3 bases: TGTGCCAGCAGCTTAAGCGGGAGAGGGCAGTTCTTC. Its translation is CASSLSGRGQFF.

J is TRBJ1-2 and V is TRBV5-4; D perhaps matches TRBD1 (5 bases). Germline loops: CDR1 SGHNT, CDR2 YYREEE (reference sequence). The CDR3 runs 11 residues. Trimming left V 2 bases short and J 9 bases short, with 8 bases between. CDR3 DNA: TGTGCCAGCAGCTTTGGGGCGAGCTACACCTTC. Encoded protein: CASSFGASYTF.

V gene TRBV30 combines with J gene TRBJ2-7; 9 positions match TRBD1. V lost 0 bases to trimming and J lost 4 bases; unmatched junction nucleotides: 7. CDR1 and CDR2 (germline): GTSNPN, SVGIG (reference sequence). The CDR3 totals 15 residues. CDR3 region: CAWSVFRTGEYEQYF. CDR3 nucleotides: TGTGCCTGGAGTGTGTTCCGGACAGGGGAGTACGAGCAGTACTTC.

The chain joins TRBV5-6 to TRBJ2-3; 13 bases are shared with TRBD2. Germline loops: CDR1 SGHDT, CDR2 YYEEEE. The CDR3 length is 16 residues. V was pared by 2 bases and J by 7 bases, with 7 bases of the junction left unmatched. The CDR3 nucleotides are TGTGCCAGCAGCTTTTCAACTAGCGGGAGGGAGAATACGCAGTATTTT. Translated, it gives CASSFSTSGRENTQYF.

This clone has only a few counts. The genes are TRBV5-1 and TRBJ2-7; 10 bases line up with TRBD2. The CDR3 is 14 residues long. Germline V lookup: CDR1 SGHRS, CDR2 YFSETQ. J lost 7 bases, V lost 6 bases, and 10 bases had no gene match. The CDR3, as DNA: TGCGCCAGCATGCAAGCGGGAGGGCCAGGAGAGCAGTACTTC. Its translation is CASMQAGGPGEQYF.

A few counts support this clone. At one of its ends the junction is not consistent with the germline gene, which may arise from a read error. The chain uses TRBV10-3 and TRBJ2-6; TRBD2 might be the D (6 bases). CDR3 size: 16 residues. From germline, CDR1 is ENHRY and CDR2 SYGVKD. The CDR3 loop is CAISESGGSGANGLTF. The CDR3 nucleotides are TGTGCCATCAGTGAGTCGGGAGGATCTGGGGCCAACGGCCTGACTTTC.

The CDR3, as DNA: TGTGCCAGCAGCTTAAGGGCAGGGACTTCCTACGAGCAGTACTTC. Its translation is CASSLRAGTSYEQYF. The rearrangement joins TRBV7-2 to TRBJ2-7; weak D call: TRBD2 (6 bases). The CDR3 runs 15 residues. From germline, CDR1 is SGHTA and CDR2 FQGNSA. Trimming cost V 2 bases and J 1 base, with 12 bases left between them. The full variable domain, its missing parts supplied by reference TRBV7-2 and TRBJ2-7, is GAGVSQSPSNKVTEKGKDVELRCDPISGHTALYWYRQSLGQGLEFLIYFQGNSAPDKSGLPSDRFSAERTGGSVSTLTIQRTQQEDSAVYLCASSLRAGTSYEQYFGPGTRLTVT.

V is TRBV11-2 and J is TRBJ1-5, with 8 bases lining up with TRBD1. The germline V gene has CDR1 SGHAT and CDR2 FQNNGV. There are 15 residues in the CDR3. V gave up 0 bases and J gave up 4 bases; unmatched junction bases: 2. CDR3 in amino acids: CASSLEGQDNQPQHF. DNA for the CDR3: TGTGCCAGCAGCTTAGAGGGACAGGATAATCAGCCCCAGCATTTT. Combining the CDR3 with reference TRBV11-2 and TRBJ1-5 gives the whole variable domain EAGVAQSPRYKIIEKRQSVAFWCNPISGHATLYWYQQILGQGPKLLIQFQNNGVVDDSQLPKDRFSAERLKGVDSTLKIQPAKLEDSAVYLCASSLEGQDNQPQHFGDGTRLSIL.

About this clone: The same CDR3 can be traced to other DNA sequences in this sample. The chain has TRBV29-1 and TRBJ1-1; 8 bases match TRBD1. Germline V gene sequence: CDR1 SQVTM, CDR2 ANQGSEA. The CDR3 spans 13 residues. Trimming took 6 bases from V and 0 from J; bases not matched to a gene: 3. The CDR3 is CSVDRGMNTEAFF. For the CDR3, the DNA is TGCAGCGTAGACAGGGGTATGAACACTGAAGCTTTCTTT.

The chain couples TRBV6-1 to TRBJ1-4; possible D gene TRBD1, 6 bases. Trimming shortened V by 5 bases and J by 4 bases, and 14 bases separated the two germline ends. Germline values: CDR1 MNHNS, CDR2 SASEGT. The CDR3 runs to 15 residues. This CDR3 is CASSWTDTSNEKLFF. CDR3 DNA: TGTGCCAGCAGTTGGACAGACACGAGTAATGAAAAACTGTTTTTT.

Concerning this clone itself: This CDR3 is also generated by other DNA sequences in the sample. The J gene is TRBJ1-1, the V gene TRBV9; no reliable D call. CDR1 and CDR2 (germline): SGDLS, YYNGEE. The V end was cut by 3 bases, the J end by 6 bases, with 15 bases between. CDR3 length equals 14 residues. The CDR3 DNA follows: TGTGCCAGCAGCGATTTGCGGGTTAGAGCTGAAGCTTTCTTT. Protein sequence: CASSDLRVRAEAFF.

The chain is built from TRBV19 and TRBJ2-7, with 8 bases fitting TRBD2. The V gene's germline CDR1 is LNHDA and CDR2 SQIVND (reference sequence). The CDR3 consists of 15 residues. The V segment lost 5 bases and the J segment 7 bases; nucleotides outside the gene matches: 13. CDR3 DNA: TGTGCCAGTAGTCGTAGCGGGAACGCTGGTAGTGAGCAGTACTTC. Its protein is CASSRSGNAGSEQYF.

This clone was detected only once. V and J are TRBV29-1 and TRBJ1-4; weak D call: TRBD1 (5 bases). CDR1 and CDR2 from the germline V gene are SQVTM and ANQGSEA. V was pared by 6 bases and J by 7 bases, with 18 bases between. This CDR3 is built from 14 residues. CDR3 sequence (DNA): TGCAGCGTAACCACAGCGGGCCAGGGTGAAAAACTGTTTTTT. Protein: CSVTTAGQGEKLFF.